The 22 T cell receptor beta chains listed next were all sequenced from one sample in a study of T-cell reconstitution after alpha-beta-depleted transplantation in children. As it was prepared, the TCRbeta library received unique molecular identifiers. One entry per CDR3 protein, called by TCRdb with MiXCR from the PCR reads. Of hundreds of thousands of distinct CDR3 sequences listed, around 15% are singletons. Sequencing was performed on PBMCs, mostly from graft donor cells, taken 360 days after TCRalphabeta/CD19-depleted stem cell transplant. The receptor set was obtained from a male patient aged 2-10 years who had a stem cell transplant for acute lymphoblastic leukemia, so the T cells may come from the graft donor.

The genes are TRBV3-1 and TRBJ2-1, with D possibly called TRBD1 or TRBD2 (5 bases each). CDR1 and CDR2 (germline): LGHDT, YNNKEL (reference sequence). This CDR3 comprises 12 residues. Trimming left V 6 bases short and J 11 bases short, with 14 bases between. For the CDR3, the DNA is TGTGCCAGCAGAGGGGTGAGAGGGCAGCAGTTCTTC. It codes for CASRGVRGQQFF.

The table lists this clonotype with a few counts. The chain recombines TRBV7-2 with TRBJ2-1, with D perhaps matching TRBD1 (5 bases). The germline V gene has CDR1 SGHTA and CDR2 FQGNSA. Trimming took 1 base from V and 5 from J, leaving 9 bases between them. The length of the CDR3 is 14 residues. This CDR3 is CASSLETANNEQFF. CDR3 DNA: TGTGCCAGCAGCTTAGAGACAGCTAACAATGAGCAGTTCTTC.

The CDR3 bases are TGTGCCAGCAGTTCCGACAGGGCTGGGTCACCCCTCCACTTT. It specifies CASSSDRAGSPLHF. The chain couples TRBV28 to TRBJ1-6, with 7 bases fitting TRBD1. Germline V gene data show CDR1 as MDHEN and CDR2 as SYDVKM. With V trimmed by 4 bases and J by 10 bases, 7 bases remained unmatched. CDR3 length: 14 amino acids.

CDR3 DNA: TGCAGTGCTGTCTCGGCCCGTAATGAAAAACTGTTTTTT. Amino acid sequence: CSAVSARNEKLFF. The chain links TRBV20-1 to TRBJ1-4; D gene unclear. The CDR3 extends over 13 amino acids. The germline CDR1 and CDR2 sequences are DFQATT and SNEGSKA (reference sequence). V was shortened by 5 bases and J by 4 bases, with 11 bases between the two germline ends.

This clonotype was observed a few times. This rearrangement joins TRBV5-1 to TRBJ2-1; a weak D match, TRBD2 (6 bases). CDR3 length equals 14 residues. V was shortened by 4 bases and J by 3 bases, with 11 bases between the two germline ends. Per the germline V gene, CDR1 is SGHRS and CDR2 is YFSETQ. CDR3 loop: CASSPAGGYNEQFF. The CDR3 nucleotides read TGCGCCAGCAGCCCCGCCGGGGGCTACAATGAGCAGTTCTTC.

This clonotype was counted only a few times. The chain joins TRBV20-1 to TRBJ2-1; D not certain. CDR1 DFQATT and CDR2 SNEGSKA come from the germline V gene (reference sequence). This CDR3 has 11 amino acids. V dropped 5 bases and J dropped 8 bases, with 10 bases sitting between them. CDR3 DNA: TGCAGTGCTCAGTACGGCGATGAGCAGTTCTTC. Amino acids: CSAQYGDEQFF.

DNA for the CDR3: TGCGCCAGCAGCTTGGGCTGGGCCAGCGCGATCGGAGAGACCCAGTACTTC. The encoded protein is CASSLGWASAIGETQYF. The rearrangement links TRBV5-1 to TRBJ2-5, with D unclear. CDR3 size: 17 residues. Trimming shortened V by 0 bases and J by 4 bases, and 19 bases separated the two germline ends. The germline V gene has CDR1 SGHRS and CDR2 YFSETQ.

The CDR3 spells CSARVPGQVKETQYF. CDR3 nucleotide sequence: TGCAGTGCTAGGGTCCCGGGACAGGTTAAAGAGACCCAGTACTTC. The chain couples TRBV20-1 to TRBJ2-5, with 8 bases that match TRBD1. This CDR3 spans 15 amino acids. V gave up 3 bases and J gave up 3 bases; unmatched junction bases: 9. CDR1 and CDR2 (germline): DFQATT, SNEGSKA (reference sequence).

This sequence joins TRBV28 and TRBJ1-6, with a possible D match to TRBD1 (5 bases). Germline CDR1 MDHEN, CDR2 SYDVKM. The CDR3 extends over 16 amino acids. Trimming removed 6 bases from V and 0 bases from J, with 12 bases in between. The CDR3 sequence is CASRGTGSSYNSPLHF. CDR3 DNA: TGTGCCAGCAGGGGGACTGGGAGCTCCTATAATTCACCCCTCCACTTT.

This clonotype occurred many times. This chain links TRBV29-1 with TRBJ2-3, with D possibly TRBD2 on 6 matching bases. The CDR3 covers 14 residues. Germline V gene lookup returns CDR1 SQVTM and CDR2 ANQGSEA. Deletions cut 5 bases from V and 6 bases from J, with 18 bases between. CDR3 sequence reads: CSVRDGRTVDTQYF. DNA for the CDR3: TGCAGCGTTCGGGACGGGAGAACGGTGGATACGCAGTATTTT.

CDR3 sequence reads: CASSLGLWNTEVQETQYF. For the CDR3, the DNA is TGCGCCAGCAGCTTGGGACTTTGGAACACTGAAGTACAAGAGACCCAGTACTTC. This chain uses TRBV5-1 with TRBJ2-5; D remains unclear. The V end was cut by 0 bases, the J end by 2 bases, with 20 bases between. This CDR3 has 18 amino acids. CDR1 and CDR2 from the germline V gene are SGHRS and YFSETQ.

The V call is TRBV28, the J call TRBJ2-5; 9 bases match TRBD2. The V and J ends lost 2 bases and 5 bases, in that order; junction bases with no gene match: 9. CDR3 length equals 16 residues. Germline V gene data show CDR1 as MDHEN and CDR2 as SYDVKM. The DNA for the CDR3 is TGTGCCAGCAGTTTAAGGCTGACTAGCGGCAGGGAGACCCAGTACTTC. It yields the protein CASSLRLTSGRETQYF.

This sequence joins TRBV6-6 and TRBJ2-1; weak D call: TRBD2 (6 bases). Trimming stripped 0 bases from V and 10 bases from J, with 10 bases between. Germline V gives CDR1 MNHNY, CDR2 SVGAGI (reference sequence). The CDR3 has 13 amino acids. CDR3 protein: CASSYSTSYEQFF. The CDR3, as DNA: TGTGCCAGCAGTTACTCGACTAGTTACGAGCAGTTCTTC.

This clonotype was counted a few times. The chain recombines TRBV27 with TRBJ2-5; a weak D match, TRBD2 (6 bases). Trimming left V 4 bases short and J 1 base short, with 13 bases between. Germline loops: CDR1 MNHEY, CDR2 SMNVEV (reference sequence). The CDR3 loop spans 15 amino acids. The CDR3 protein is CASSWTGVVQETQYF. CDR3 coding DNA: TGTGCCAGCAGTTGGACGGGAGTGGTCCAAGAGACCCAGTACTTC.

This clonotype was seen a few times. The J gene is TRBJ2-7, the V gene TRBV20-1, with D uncertain. Germline assignment: CDR1 DFQATT and CDR2 SNEGSKA (reference sequence). CDR3 length: 14 residues. V was cut by 0 bases and J by 3 bases, with 12 bases left in between. The CDR3 nucleotides are TGCAGTGCTAGAGAGGCTGGGTCCAGCTACGAGCAGTACTTC. Amino acid sequence: CSAREAGSSYEQYF.

CDR3 coding DNA: TGTGCCAGCAGCGCCGACGAACACCGCTTAGATACGCAGTATTTT. Translation: CASSADEHRLDTQYF. The chain combines TRBV7-9 with TRBJ2-3, with D unclear. This CDR3 region has 15 residues. V lost 5 bases and J 5 bases, leaving 17 bases between the germline ends. The germline V gene has CDR1 SEHNR and CDR2 FQNEAQ (reference sequence).

In this sample, this clonotype turned up many times. The rearrangement uses TRBV5-1 and TRBJ2-7, with 7 bases that match TRBD2. Germline V gene data show CDR1 as SGHRS and CDR2 as YFSETQ. V shed 3 bases, J shed 6 bases, and the junction held 9 bases outside the gene matches. The CDR3 is made up of 14 amino acids. The CDR3: CASSSGGGDGEQYF. The DNA for the CDR3 is TGCGCCAGCAGCTCGGGAGGTGGGGACGGCGAGCAGTACTTC. The full variable domain, with the rest looked up from reference TRBV5-1 and TRBJ2-7, is KAGVTQTPRYLIKTRGQQVTLSCSPISGHRSVSWYQQTPGQGLQFLFEYFSETQRNKGNFPGRFSGRQFSNSRSEMNVSTLELGDSALYLCASSSGGGDGEQYFGPGTRLTVT.

The chain links TRBV10-3 to TRBJ1-1, with D perhaps matching TRBD1 (6 bases). Trimming pared 4 bases from V and 3 bases from J, leaving 12 bases between. The CDR3 extends over 14 amino acids. Germline V CDR1 and CDR2: ENHRY, SYGVKD. The chain's CDR3 is CAISGRGRDTEAFF. CDR3 DNA: TGTGCCATCAGTGGAAGGGGGAGGGACACTGAAGCTTTCTTT.

In this sample, this clonotype turned up a few times. The rearrangement links TRBV5-1 to TRBJ2-2; D unclear. V lost 4 bases to trimming and J lost 3 bases, with 13 bases between them. This CDR3 contains 15 residues. Per germline, CDR1 SGHRS and CDR2 YFSETQ. The CDR3 loop is CASSPNSGDTGELFF. CDR3 sequence (DNA): TGCGCCAGCAGCCCGAACTCTGGGGACACCGGGGAGCTGTTTTTT. The full variable domain, completed using reference TRBV5-1 and TRBJ2-2, is KAGVTQTPRYLIKTRGQQVTLSCSPISGHRSVSWYQQTPGQGLQFLFEYFSETQRNKGNFPGRFSGRQFSNSRSEMNVSTLELGDSALYLCASSPNSGDTGELFFGEGSRLTVL.

The V call is TRBV14, the J call TRBJ1-2; D might be TRBD1 (6 bases). Trimming removed 1 base from V and 0 bases from J, with 15 bases in between. The CDR3 is 17 residues long. Germline loops: CDR1 SGHDN, CDR2 FVKESK. Here the CDR3 DNA reads TGTGCCAGCAGCCAAGCGGACGGGGGCAGAGCTAACTATGGCTACACCTTC. Translation gives CASSQADGGRANYGYTF.

This clonotype turned up a few times. V and J are TRBV5-1 and TRBJ2-7; D remains unclear. The CDR3 consists of 13 residues. Trimming stripped 2 bases from V and 4 bases from J, with 10 bases between. The germline CDR1 and CDR2 sequences are SGHRS and YFSETQ. The CDR3 DNA reads TGCGCCAGCAGCTTTTTTCCCAATTACGAGCAGTACTTC. Its translation is CASSFFPNYEQYF.

The chain recombines TRBV15 with TRBJ2-5; 13 nucleotides match TRBD2. Trimming removed 6 bases from V and 2 bases from J; junction bases left unmatched: 15. Germline lookup yields CDR1 LNHNV and CDR2 YYDKDF (reference sequence). CDR3 length equals 19 residues. As DNA, the CDR3 is TGTGCCACCAGTAGCGGACTAGCGGGAGTGTTTGGGTCTCAAGAGACCCAGTACTTC. It is translated as CATSSGLAGVFGSQETQYF.